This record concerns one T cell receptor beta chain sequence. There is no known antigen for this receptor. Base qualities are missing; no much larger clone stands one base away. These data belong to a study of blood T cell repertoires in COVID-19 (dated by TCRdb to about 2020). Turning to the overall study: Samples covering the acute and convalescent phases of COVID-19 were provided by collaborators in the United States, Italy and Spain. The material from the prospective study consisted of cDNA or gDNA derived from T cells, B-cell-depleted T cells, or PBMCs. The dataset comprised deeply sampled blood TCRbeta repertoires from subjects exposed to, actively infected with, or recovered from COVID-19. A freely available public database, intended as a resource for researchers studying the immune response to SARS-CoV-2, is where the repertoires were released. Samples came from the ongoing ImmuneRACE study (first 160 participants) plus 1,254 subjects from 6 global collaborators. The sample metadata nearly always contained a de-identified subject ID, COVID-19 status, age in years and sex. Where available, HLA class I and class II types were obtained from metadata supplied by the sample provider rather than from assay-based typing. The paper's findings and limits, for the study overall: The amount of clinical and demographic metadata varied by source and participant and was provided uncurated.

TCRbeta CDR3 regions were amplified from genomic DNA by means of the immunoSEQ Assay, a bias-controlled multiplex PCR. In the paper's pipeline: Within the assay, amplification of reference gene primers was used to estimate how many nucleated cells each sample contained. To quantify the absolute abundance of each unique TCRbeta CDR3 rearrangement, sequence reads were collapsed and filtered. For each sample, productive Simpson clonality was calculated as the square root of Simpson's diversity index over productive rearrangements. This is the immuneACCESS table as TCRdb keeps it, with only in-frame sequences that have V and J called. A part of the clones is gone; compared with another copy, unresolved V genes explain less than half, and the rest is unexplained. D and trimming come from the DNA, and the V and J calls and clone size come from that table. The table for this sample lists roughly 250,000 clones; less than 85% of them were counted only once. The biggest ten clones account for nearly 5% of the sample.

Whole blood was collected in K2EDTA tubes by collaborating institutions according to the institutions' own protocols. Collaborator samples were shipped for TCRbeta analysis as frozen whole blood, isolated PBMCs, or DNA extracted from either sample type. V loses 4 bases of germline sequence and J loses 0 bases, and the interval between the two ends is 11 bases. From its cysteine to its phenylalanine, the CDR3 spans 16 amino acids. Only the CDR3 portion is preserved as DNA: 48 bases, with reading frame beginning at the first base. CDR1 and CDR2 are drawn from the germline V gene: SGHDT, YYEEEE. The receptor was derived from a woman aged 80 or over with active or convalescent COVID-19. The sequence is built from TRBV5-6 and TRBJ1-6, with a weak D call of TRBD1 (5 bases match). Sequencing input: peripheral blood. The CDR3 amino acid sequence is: CASSSRQSSYNSPLHF. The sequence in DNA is TGTGCCAGCAGCAGCCGACAGAGCTCCTATAATTCACCCCTCCACTTT.